A single sample gave rise to the 10 T cell receptor beta chains below, sequenced in a study of PD-L1 blockade in urothelial cancer. This table comes from immunoSEQ multiplex PCR, and its TCRdb copy is limited to in-frame clones, with some not included. The table shows tens of thousands of clones, with roughly 80% occurring only once. Time point specified: pretreatment peripheral blood. The sample here was PBMCs, taken around atezolizumab (anti-PD-L1) treatment. These receptor sequences come from a man aged 70 or older with urothelial cancer.

The V gene is TRBV28, the J gene TRBJ2-7; 7 nucleotides line up with TRBD1. Germline V gene data show CDR1 as MDHEN and CDR2 as SYDVKM. The CDR3 totals 16 residues. Trimming removed 7 bases from V and 7 bases from J; junction bases left unmatched: 19. CDR3 loop: CASIPAPGTAIGEQYF. The CDR3 DNA reads TGTGCCAGCATCCCCGCCCCCGGGACAGCGATAGGGGAGCAGTACTTC.

The rearrangement links TRBV6-5 to TRBJ1-2; 12 nucleotides match TRBD1. After removal of 0 bases from V and 7 bases from J, the junction contained 6 bases not matched to a gene. The CDR3 runs to 16 residues. Germline values: CDR1 MNHEY, CDR2 SVGAGI. CDR3 in DNA: TGTGCCAGCAGTTACTCATCCGGGACAGGGGGCTCTGGCTACACCTTC. This codes for CASSYSSGTGGSGYTF.

This clone has a single count. The chain couples TRBV6-5 to TRBJ2-1; no clear D gene. The germline V and J ends were trimmed by 6 bases and 7 bases, with 10 bases remaining between them. Germline V gene lookup returns CDR1 MNHEY and CDR2 SVGAGI. The CDR3 covers 12 residues. This chain's CDR3 is CASSGALNEQFF. CDR3 coding DNA: TGTGCCAGCAGCGGAGCGCTTAATGAGCAGTTCTTC.

The V gene is TRBV10-2, the J gene TRBJ2-2, with TRBD2 as a possible D gene (6 bases). The germline V gene has CDR1 WSHSY and CDR2 SAAADI. The CDR3 totals 13 residues. V shed 7 bases and J shed 6 bases, with 12 bases lying between them. CDR3 in DNA: TGCGCCAGCAATGGGCGGGAAGCCGGGGAGCTGTTTTTT. Amino acid sequence: CASNGREAGELFF.

J is TRBJ2-5 and V is TRBV29-1, with a tentative D call TRBD2 (6 bases). The CDR3 has 12 amino acids. Trimming removed 5 bases at V and 1 base at J, with 8 bases between. Per the germline V gene, CDR1 is SQVTM and CDR2 is ANQGSEA. CDR3 protein: CSVRDCQETQYF. The CDR3 DNA sequence: TGCAGCGTTCGGGACTGCCAAGAGACCCAGTACTTC.

CDR3 sequence reads: CASSFRFGTTATNEKLFF. CDR3 bases: TGTGCCAGCAGCTTTAGATTCGGGACAACCGCAACTAATGAAAAACTGTTTTTT. The chain couples TRBV5-8 to TRBJ1-4; D may be TRBD1 (6 bases). Trimming removed 2 bases at V and 0 bases at J, with 17 bases between. Germline CDR1 is SGHTS and CDR2 is YDEGEE. The CDR3 spans 18 residues.

The V call is TRBV20-1, the J call TRBJ2-1; perhaps TRBD2 as D (6 bases). The V and J ends lost 5 bases and 12 bases respectively, with 11 bases between them. The CDR3 runs 10 residues. Germline CDR1 is DFQATT and CDR2 is SNEGSKA (reference sequence). CDR3 region: CSAGGSSQFF. DNA of the CDR3: TGCAGTGCTGGGGGGTCATCGCAGTTCTTC.

The V gene is TRBV5-1, the J gene TRBJ2-7; 7 bases align to TRBD1. The junction had 5 bases not matched to a gene; V was cut back by 0 bases and J by 2 bases. The CDR3 has 15 amino acids. Germline V gives CDR1 SGHRS, CDR2 YFSETQ. Written as DNA, the CDR3 is TGCGCCAGCAGCTTGGAGGCTGACAGGGCCTACGAGCAGTACTTC. This sequence encodes CASSLEADRAYEQYF. The variable domain in full, with the rest retrieved from reference TRBV5-1 and TRBJ2-7, is KAGVTQTPRYLIKTRGQQVTLSCSPISGHRSVSWYQQTPGQGLQFLFEYFSETQRNKGNFPGRFSGRQFSNSRSEMNVSTLELGDSALYLCASSLEADRAYEQYFGPGTRLTVT.

CDR3 residues: CASTGSSNQPQHF. CDR3 in DNA: TGTGCCAGCACGGGAAGTAGCAATCAGCCCCAGCATTTT. This chain links TRBV2 with TRBJ1-5; no definite D call. This CDR3 comprises 13 residues. Trimming removed 7 bases at V and 0 bases at J, with 7 bases between. CDR1 is SNHLY and CDR2 is FYNNEI in the germline V gene.

The chain couples TRBV30 to TRBJ1-5, with TRBD1 matching 7 bases. The germline V gene encodes CDR1 GTSNPN and CDR2 SVGIG (reference sequence). This CDR3 contains 13 residues. The junction had 4 bases not matched to a gene; V was cut back by 5 bases and J by 3 bases. CDR3 loop: CAWGDSPNQPQHF. As DNA, the CDR3 is TGTGCCTGGGGGGACAGCCCCAATCAGCCCCAGCATTTT.